These T cell receptor beta chains were read from a single sample in a study of shared clonotypes between healthy human individuals. Here immunoSEQ multiplex PCR was the method, and the copy in TCRdb shows in-frame clones only, minus some. The sample consists of around 2.1 million clones, approximately 94% of them appearing once. Specimen: naive CD4+ T cells sorted from blood. These receptors were obtained from a man in his late teens or twenties in good health. Each CDR3 is given with its conserved first and last residue. A D gene is named only where the DNA matches it firmly. Part of the rows lack a size; the others show once, few, many or a class for expanded clones.

j_gene: TRBJ1-6; v_gene: TRBV19; d_gene: TRBD1; abundance: once; CDR3aa: CASSGGTAYWSSYNSPLHF; CDR3nt: TGTGCCAGTAGTGGTGGGACAGCTTATTGGAGCTCCTATAATTCACCCCTCCACTTT
j_gene: TRBJ1-2; v_gene: TRBV18; d_gene: .; abundance: .; CDR3aa: CASSLRTGENYGYTF; CDR3nt: TGTGCCAGCTCACTTCGGACGGGTGAAAACTATGGCTACACCTTC
j_gene: TRBJ1-2; v_gene: TRBV2; d_gene: TRBD1; abundance: .; CDR3aa: CASSEVRTGAYGYTF; CDR3nt: TGTGCCAGCAGTGAGGTACGGACAGGGGCCTATGGCTACACCTTC
j_gene: TRBJ2-7; v_gene: TRBV7-8; d_gene: TRBD2; abundance: .; CDR3aa: CASSKGTSSSEQYF; CDR3nt: TGTGCCAGCAGCAAGGGGACTAGCTCGAGCGAGCAGTACTTC
j_gene: TRBJ2-5; v_gene: TRBV10-3; d_gene: .; abundance: .; CDR3aa: CAISEGAHETQYF; CDR3nt: TGTGCCATCAGTGAGGGGGCTCACGAGACCCAGTACTTC
j_gene: TRBJ2-3; v_gene: TRBV27; d_gene: .; abundance: .; CDR3aa: CASSTGGLTDTQYF; CDR3nt: TGTGCCAGCAGTACGGGGGGCCTCACAGATACGCAGTATTTT
j_gene: TRBJ2-3; v_gene: TRBV28; d_gene: .; abundance: .; CDR3aa: CASSPPYGGRSTDTQYF; CDR3nt: TGTGCCAGCAGTCCCCCTTACGGGGGAAGGAGCACAGATACGCAGTATTTT
j_gene: TRBJ2-4; v_gene: TRBV7-2; d_gene: .; abundance: .; CDR3aa: CASSLEVGLIAKNIQYF; CDR3nt: TGTGCCAGCAGCTTAGAAGTCGGTTTAATAGCCAAAAACATTCAGTACTTC
j_gene: TRBJ1-1; v_gene: TRBV28; d_gene: TRBD1; abundance: .; CDR3aa: CASSLWEGTAEAFF; CDR3nt: TGTGCCAGCAGTTTATGGGAAGGGACAGCTGAAGCTTTCTTT
j_gene: TRBJ2-7; v_gene: TRBV6-5; d_gene: .; abundance: .; CDR3aa: CASTNPPGYEQYF; CDR3nt: TGTGCCAGCACCAACCCCCCCGGGTACGAGCAGTACTTC
j_gene: TRBJ1-1; v_gene: TRBV4-1; d_gene: .; abundance: .; CDR3aa: CASSQVPLNTEAFF; CDR3nt: TGCGCCAGCAGCCAAGTCCCACTAAACACTGAAGCTTTCTTT